The 17 T cell receptor beta chains below were found in one sample sequenced in a study of post-analysis software for immune sequencing data. The study's findings and limits: Higher frequency in patients than in controls was seen for about five TRBV segments, with TRBV5-6, TRBV5-1 and TRBV20-1 among them.

The antigens these receptors bind are not known. Each TCR beta cDNA library carried unique molecular identifiers. TCRdb recomputed calls from the PCR reads with MiXCR, one row per CDR3 protein. The sample includes about 680,000 distinct CDR3 sequences, about 60% of them seen just once. Material: blood. The receptors were sampled from a girl aged 2-10 years with multiple sclerosis.

V gene TRBV9 combines with J gene TRBJ2-1, with D hard to call. This CDR3 has 15 residues. V dropped 0 bases and J dropped 1 base, with 8 bases sitting between them. Germline V gene sequence: CDR1 SGDLS, CDR2 YYNGEE. The CDR3 DNA reads as TGTGCCAGCAGCGTAGTCTTAGGTTCCTACAATGAGCAGTTCTTC. Its protein is CASSVVLGSYNEQFF.

The chain has TRBV5-1 and TRBJ1-2; the match to TRBD1 covers 9 bases. With 5 bases clipped from V and 4 bases from J, the junction kept 15 bases outside the gene matches. The CDR3 totals 17 residues. The germline CDR1 and CDR2 sequences are SGHRS and YFSETQ. CDR3 region: CASRRQVDRGLPYGYTF. CDR3 DNA: TGCGCCAGCAGGCGACAAGTGGACAGGGGATTACCCTATGGCTACACCTTC.

The chain carries TRBV5-6 and TRBJ2-6; D is tentatively TRBD1 or TRBD2 (5 bases each). The V end lost 3 bases, the J end lost 0 bases, and 19 bases lay between the germline ends. This CDR3 has 19 amino acids. Germline V gives CDR1 SGHDT, CDR2 YYEEEE. The CDR3: CASSSFQRGSLSGANVLTF. The CDR3 nucleotides are TGTGCCAGCAGCTCTTTCCAACGGGGCAGCCTCTCTGGGGCCAACGTCCTGACTTTC.

The chain is built from TRBV29-1 and TRBJ2-1, with 12 nucleotides matching TRBD2. Germline V gives CDR1 SQVTM, CDR2 ANQGSEA. The CDR3 runs 14 residues. V lost 5 bases, J lost 7 bases, and 6 bases stayed unmatched. The CDR3 DNA follows: TGCAGCGTTAGACTAGCGGGAGAATATAATGAGCAGTTCTTC. Residues: CSVRLAGEYNEQFF.

The V and J genes are TRBV12-3 or TRBV12-4 and TRBJ1-1; D is uncertain. Trimming stripped 6 bases from V and 10 bases from J, with 18 bases between. The CDR3 loop spans 13 amino acids. The CDR3 loop is CASSLSVRGIAFF. CDR3 bases: TGTGCCAGCAGCCTATCAGTTCGGGGTATAGCTTTCTTT.

The chain couples TRBV29-1 to TRBJ1-5, with 7 bases matching TRBD1. Looked up from germline, CDR1 is SQVTM and CDR2 is ANQGSEA. V shed 5 bases, J shed 3 bases, and the junction held 7 bases outside the gene matches. CDR3 length equals 14 residues. Here the CDR3 DNA reads TGCAGCGTTACCGGGACAGCGATCAATCAGCCCCAGCATTTT. Encoded protein: CSVTGTAINQPQHF.

This clonotype was observed a few times. The CDR3 protein is CASSQRRASSYEQYF. The CDR3 region has the DNA TGTGCCAGCAGCCAGAGACGGGCTAGCTCCTACGAGCAGTACTTC. The V call is TRBV7-9, the J call TRBJ2-7; the D is unclear. CDR1 SEHNR and CDR2 FQNEAQ come from the germline V gene (reference sequence). CDR3 length: 15 amino acids. The V gene lost 5 bases and the J gene lost 0 bases, with 14 bases spanning the gap.

V gene TRBV9 combines with J gene TRBJ2-6; D is undetermined. V was cut by 1 base and J by 3 bases, with 5 bases left in between. CDR3 length: 14 amino acids. The germline gives CDR1 SGDLS, CDR2 YYNGEE. CDR3 nucleotides: TGTGCCAGCAGCGTAACCTTTGGGGCCAACGTCCTGACTTTC. This codes for CASSVTFGANVLTF.

The chain is built from TRBV10-2 and TRBJ2-1, with D possibly being TRBD1 (7 bases). Trimming took off 7 bases at V and 8 bases at J, with 27 bases between the two ends. The germline gives CDR1 WSHSY, CDR2 SAAADI. The CDR3 runs to 17 residues. The CDR3 loop is CASKVRTGQAREDEQFF. CDR3 coding DNA: TGCGCCAGCAAGGTGAGGACTGGACAGGCAAGGGAGGATGAGCAGTTCTTC.

The rearrangement joins TRBV29-1 to TRBJ2-7; D not certain. This CDR3 comprises 13 residues. The germline V gene encodes CDR1 SQVTM and CDR2 ANQGSEA. V shed 3 bases and J shed 0 bases, with 9 bases lying between them. The CDR3 region has the DNA TGCAGCGTTGAGGCGGAAAGCTCCTACGAGCAGTACTTC. Its protein product is CSVEAESSYEQYF.

The gene calls are TRBV12-3 or TRBV12-4 and TRBJ2-3; TRBD1 agrees at 7 bases. The CDR3 spans 14 residues. Losses at the gene ends were 9 bases for V and 0 bases for J; bases not matched to a gene: 6. The CDR3 DNA reads TGTGCCAGTGGGACAGCTATTAGCACAGATACGCAGTATTTT. It encodes CASGTAISTDTQYF.

The chain employs TRBV20-1 and TRBJ2-3; TRBD2 agrees at 9 bases. Trimming at V came to 4 bases and at J to 2 bases, leaving 7 bases not matched to a gene. The CDR3 is 15 residues long. Germline V gene data show CDR1 as DFQATT and CDR2 as SNEGSKA (reference sequence). The CDR3 sequence: CSATRAGGDTDTQYF. The CDR3 DNA sequence: TGCAGTGCTACCCGAGCGGGAGGCGACACAGATACGCAGTATTTT.

This clonotype showed up just a few times. This sequence joins TRBV7-9 and TRBJ1-6; D is uncertain. V lost 4 bases and J lost 8, with 12 bases in between. Germline lookup yields CDR1 SEHNR and CDR2 FQNEAQ (reference sequence). CDR3 length equals 14 residues. The CDR3 region is CASSSQSPHSPLHF. The CDR3 region has the DNA TGTGCCAGCAGCTCTCAGTCCCCCCATTCACCCCTCCACTTT. Looking up the rest from reference TRBV7-9 and TRBJ1-6 gives the full variable domain: DTGVSQNPRHKITKRGQNVTFRCDPISEHNRLYWYRQTLGQGPEFLTYFQNEAQLEKSRLLSDRFSAERPKGSFSTLEIQRTEQGDSAMYLCASSSQSPHSPLHFGNGTRLTVT.

The chain joins TRBV6-5 to TRBJ2-3, with 9 positions matching TRBD2. V trimming: 6 bases; J trimming: 4 bases; junction bases outside the gene matches: 5. Germline V gene data show CDR1 as MNHEY and CDR2 as SVGAGI. The CDR3 is made up of 14 amino acids. The CDR3 DNA reads as TGTGCCAGCAGCTCCTGGACTAGCGCAGATACGCAGTATTTT. As protein: CASSSWTSADTQYF.

The genes are TRBV5-5 and TRBJ1-6, with D perhaps TRBD1 (5 bases). This CDR3 region has 17 residues. Germline values: CDR1 SGHKS, CDR2 YYEKEE (reference sequence). Trimming took off 4 bases at V and 6 bases at J, with 20 bases between the two ends. The CDR3 sequence: CASSLLGSAGLNSPLHF. The DNA of the CDR3 is TGTGCCAGCAGCCTGCTGGGGTCGGCAGGGCTTAATTCACCCCTCCACTTT. The variable domain in full, with the rest retrieved from reference TRBV5-5 and TRBJ1-6, is DAGVTQSPTHLIKTRGQQVTLRCSPISGHKSVSWYQQVLGQGPQFIFQYYEKEERGRGNFPDRFSARQFPNYSSELNVNALLLGDSALYLCASSLLGSAGLNSPLHFGNGTRLTVT.

This chain joins TRBV7-8 and TRBJ2-7, with TRBD1 identical over 9 bases. With 4 bases clipped from V and 3 bases from J, the junction kept 16 bases outside the gene matches. Germline lookup yields CDR1 SGHVS and CDR2 FQNEAQ. The CDR3 loop spans 18 amino acids. In DNA, the CDR3 is TGTGCCAGCAGCTCCCTCAACTTCCGGGACAGGGATATCTACGAGCAGTACTTC. Protein: CASSSLNFRDRDIYEQYF.

The rearrangement joins TRBV3-1 to TRBJ1-1; D is possibly TRBD1 (5 bases). Trimming took 5 bases from V and 7 from J, leaving 11 bases between them. The CDR3 sequence is 12 residues long. Germline CDR1 is LGHDT and CDR2 is YNNKEL (reference sequence). The chain's CDR3 is CASSATVFEAFF. CDR3 sequence (DNA): TGTGCCAGCAGCGCGACAGTTTTTGAAGCTTTCTTT.